What follows are 8 T cell receptor beta chains derived from one specimen sequenced in a study of blood T cell repertoires in COVID-19. The protocol was immunoSEQ multiplex PCR, while the TCRdb copy is restricted to in-frame clones and leaves out a portion. The sample records 450,000 or so clones, 90% being singletons. The sample taken for sequencing was PBMCs or T cells enriched from blood (not recorded which). Receptors were obtained from a man in his late teens or twenties who had recovered from COVID-19.

Comment on this clone: In the same sample, other DNA sequences code for this CDR3. The genes are TRBV12-3 or TRBV12-4 and TRBJ1-1, with D unclear. CDR3 size: 12 residues. V lost 4 bases, J lost 2 bases, and 5 bases lay in between. The CDR3 bases are TGTGCCAGCAGTTCAGGTAACACTGAAGCTTTCTTT. Residues: CASSSGNTEAFF.

This clone appeared once. This same CDR3 is encoded by further DNA sequences in the sample. The gene calls are TRBV10-3 and TRBJ1-5; 9 bases match TRBD1. Unmatched junction bases numbered 5, after V lost 5 bases and J lost 3 bases. Per the germline V gene, CDR1 is ENHRY and CDR2 is SYGVKD. The CDR3 spans 15 residues. This chain's CDR3 is CAISPGQGDNQPQHF. CDR3 DNA sequence: TGTGCCATCAGTCCGGGACAGGGTGACAATCAGCCCCAGCATTTT.

The V call is TRBV6-4, the J call TRBJ1-1, with D uncertain. CDR1 and CDR2 (germline): MRHNA, SNTAGT. Trimming cost V 0 bases and J 6 bases, with 11 bases left between them. The CDR3 length is 14 residues. CDR3 bases: TGTGCCAGCAGTGACTCAATCTTCGGGTCTGAAGCTTTCTTT. Protein sequence: CASSDSIFGSEAFF.

The V and J genes are TRBV19 and TRBJ1-2; D is possibly TRBD1 (5 bases). V was clipped by 5 bases and J by 2 bases, with 12 bases between them. The CDR3 is 14 amino acids. Germline CDR1 LNHDA, CDR2 SQIVND (reference sequence). CDR3 nucleotide sequence: TGTGCCAGTAGTCCCCTGGGGGGGAACTATGGCTACACCTTC. Translated: CASSPLGGNYGYTF. The complete variable domain, with remaining parts taken from reference TRBV19 and TRBJ1-2, reads DGGITQSPKYLFRKEGQNVTLSCEQNLNHDAMYWYRQDPGQGLRLIYYSQIVNDFQKGDIAEGYSVSREKKESFPLTVTSAQKNPTAFYLCASSPLGGNYGYTFGSGTRLTVV.

The chain combines TRBV2 with TRBJ1-1; a possible D gene is TRBD1 (5 bases). Germline V CDR1 and CDR2: SNHLY, FYNNEI. V gave up 7 bases and J gave up 11 bases, with 20 bases separating them. The CDR3 runs to 13 residues. The CDR3 sequence: CASTFGGGLEAFF. The CDR3 DNA reads as TGTGCCAGCACGTTCGGGGGTGGCCTGGAGGCTTTCTTT.

The chain carries TRBV5-1 and TRBJ2-1, with 9 bases fitting TRBD1. V shed 4 bases and J 4 bases; nucleotides not matched to a gene: 3. Germline-derived CDR1 and CDR2 are SGHRS and YFSETQ. The CDR3 sequence is 14 residues long. The CDR3 loop reads CASSRGTGYNEQFF. As DNA, the CDR3 is TGCGCCAGCAGCCGCGGGACAGGGTACAATGAGCAGTTCTTC.

The rearrangement uses TRBV19 and TRBJ1-6, with no clear D. Between the trimmed V and J ends, which lost 3 bases and 9 bases, there was a span of 9 bases. Germline V lookup: CDR1 LNHDA, CDR2 SQIVND (reference sequence). The CDR3 length is 13 residues. The CDR3 loop is CASSIEVLSPLHF. As DNA, the CDR3 is TGTGCCAGTAGTATTGAGGTACTTTCACCCCTCCACTTT. Filled out from reference TRBV19 and TRBJ1-6, the complete variable domain reads DGGITQSPKYLFRKEGQNVTLSCEQNLNHDAMYWYRQDPGQGLRLIYYSQIVNDFQKGDIAEGYSVSREKKESFPLTVTSAQKNPTAFYLCASSIEVLSPLHFGNGTRLTVT.

DNA of the CDR3: TGTGCCAGCAGTTACTCTCGGGGGGGCACCGGGGAGCTGTTTTTT. The encoded protein is CASSYSRGGTGELFF. This rearrangement joins TRBV6-5 to TRBJ2-2; 8 bases agree with TRBD2. With V trimmed by 0 bases and J by 4 bases, 1 base remained unmatched. Germline V lookup: CDR1 MNHEY, CDR2 SVGAGI. The CDR3 is 15 amino acids.